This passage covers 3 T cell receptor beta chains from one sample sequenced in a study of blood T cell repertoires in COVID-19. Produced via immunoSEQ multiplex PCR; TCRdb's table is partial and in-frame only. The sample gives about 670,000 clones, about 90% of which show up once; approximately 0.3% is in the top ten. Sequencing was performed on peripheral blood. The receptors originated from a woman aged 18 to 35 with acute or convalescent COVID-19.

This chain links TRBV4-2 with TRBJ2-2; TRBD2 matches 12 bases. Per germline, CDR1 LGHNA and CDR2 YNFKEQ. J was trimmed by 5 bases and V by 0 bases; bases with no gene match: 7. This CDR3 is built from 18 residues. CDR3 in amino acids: CASSQDLAGGPRTGELFF. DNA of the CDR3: TGTGCCAGCAGCCAAGATCTAGCGGGGGGGCCGCGGACCGGGGAGCTGTTTTTT.

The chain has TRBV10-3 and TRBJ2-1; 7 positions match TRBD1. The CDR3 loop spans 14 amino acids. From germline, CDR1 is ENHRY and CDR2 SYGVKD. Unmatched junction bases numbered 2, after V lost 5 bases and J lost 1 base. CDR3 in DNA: TGTGCCATCAGTCCGGGACAGTCCTACAATGAGCAGTTCTTC. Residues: CAISPGQSYNEQFF.

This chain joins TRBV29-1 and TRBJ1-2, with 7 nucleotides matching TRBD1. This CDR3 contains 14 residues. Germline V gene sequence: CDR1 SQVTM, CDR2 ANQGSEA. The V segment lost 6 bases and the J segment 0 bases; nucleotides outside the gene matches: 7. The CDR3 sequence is CSVDGQEANYGYTF. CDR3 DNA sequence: TGCAGCGTCGACGGACAGGAGGCTAACTATGGCTACACCTTC.